This is a list of T cell receptor beta chains from one sample in a study of preoperative IRX-2 immunotherapy in early breast cancer. The repertoire was sequenced with immunoSEQ multiplex PCR; TCRdb's copy has only in-frame clones and lacks some. The sample lists 1,500 or so clones, about 67% occurring once. The source material was tumor tissue, sampled before IRX-2 immunotherapy. The receptors originated from a human donor with breast cancer. Both conserved end residues are part of each CDR3. The order of the fields is D gene, J gene, V gene, clone size, CDR3 DNA, CDR3 protein. A D gene is named only where the DNA matches it firmly. Size is stated for part of the rows, as once, few or many counts, or as a class when the clone is expanded.

D: .; J: TRBJ2-1; V: TRBV19; size: .; DNA: TGTGCCAGTAGCCCTCAATGGTTGGGCTCCTACAATGAGCAGTTCTTC; CDR3: CASSPQWLGSYNEQFF
D: .; J: TRBJ1-3; V: TRBV18; size: few; DNA: TGTGCCAGCTCACCACCGGGGTCCCCTGGAAACACCATATATTTT; CDR3: CASSPPGSPGNTIYF
D: .; J: TRBJ1-2; V: TRBV11-3; size: .; DNA: TGTGCCAGCAGCTTAACCGTAGATAACTATGGCTACACCTTC; CDR3: CASSLTVDNYGYTF
D: TRBD2; J: TRBJ2-7; V: TRBV12-5; size: .; DNA: TGTGCTAGTGGTTTTAATAGCGGGGTGCTCCTCGAGCAGTACTTC; CDR3: CASGFNSGVLLEQYF
D: .; J: TRBJ1-3; V: TRBV19; size: .; DNA: TGTGCCAGTAGTCTCCGGGGGGGTGGAAACACCATATATTTT; CDR3: CASSLRGGGNTIYF
D: .; J: TRBJ2-3; V: TRBV19; size: .; DNA: TGTGCCAGTAGTACCAGGCCCAAGAGCACAGATACGCAGTATTTT; CDR3: CASSTRPKSTDTQYF
D: .; J: TRBJ1-5; V: TRBV11-3; size: .; DNA: TGTGCCAGCAGCCCCGACGGGGGTAGCAATCAGCCCCAGCATTTT; CDR3: CASSPDGGSNQPQHF
D: TRBD2; J: TRBJ2-1; V: TRBV23-1; size: .; DNA: TGCGCCAGCAGTCTGGGGGGGGACCTGGGGAATGAGCAGTTCTTC; CDR3: CASSLGGDLGNEQFF
D: .; J: TRBJ1-1; V: TRBV18; size: few; DNA: TGTGCCAGCTCACCACCGCAGAACACTGAAGCTTTCTTT; CDR3: CASSPPQNTEAFF
D: .; J: TRBJ1-6; V: TRBV10-3; size: .; DNA: TGTGCCATCAGTGAGTCGAGGCTGGGAGCGGGATTTTCACCCCTCCACTTT; CDR3: CAISESRLGAGFSPLHF